This entry lists 17 T cell receptor beta chains sequenced from one sample in a study of vaccination and CD4 T cells after COVID-19. Oncomine TCR Beta short-read sequencing was applied to DNA from cultured CD4+ T cells. Using its own MiXCR run on the PCR reads, TCRdb lists one record per CDR3 protein. Of about 19,000 distinct CDR3 sequences in the sample, about 32% were seen once. As to treatment: approximately nine-day PBMC culture with coronavirus spike peptide pools or control peptides (ViraFEST assay). Which antigens these TCRs recognize remains unknown. The sequencing input was cultured CD4+ T cells from blood. These TCRs come from a human donor with COVID-19.

V is TRBV7-2 and J is TRBJ1-5; maybe TRBD1 (5 bases). Germline CDR1 and CDR2: SGHTA and FQGNSA. With 1 base removed from V and 6 bases from J, the gap between germline ends came to 13 bases. This CDR3 has 15 residues. The chain's CDR3 is CASSLEPGGAQPQHF. For the CDR3, the DNA is TGTGCCAGCAGCTTAGAGCCGGGGGGAGCTCAGCCCCAGCATTTT.

This chain joins TRBV12-3 or TRBV12-4 and TRBJ1-1; D is ambiguous. The CDR3 spans 14 residues. V was shortened by 3 bases and J by 2 bases, with 10 bases between the two germline ends. The chain's CDR3 is CASSLTRGNTEAFF. Here the CDR3 DNA reads TGTGCCAGCAGTTTGACTCGGGGTAACACTGAAGCTTTCTTT.

The chain carries TRBV2 and TRBJ2-5; tentatively, D is TRBD1 (5 bases). The ends were cut back, 8 bases at V and 1 base at J, with 14 bases in the middle. CDR3 length equals 14 residues. Germline V gene sequence: CDR1 SNHLY, CDR2 FYNNEI. The CDR3 DNA reads TGTGCCAGCGGGCGAGGCAGGGCCCAAGAGACCCAGTACTTC. Encoded protein: CASGRGRAQETQYF. Using reference TRBV2 and TRBJ2-5 for the parts outside the CDR3, the full variable domain is EPEVTQTPSHQVTQMGQEVILRCVPISNHLYFYWYRQILGQKVEFLVSFYNNEISEKSEIFDDQFSVERPDGSNFTLKIRSTKLEDSAMYFCASGRGRAQETQYFGPGTRLLVL.

The V and J genes are TRBV5-6 and TRBJ2-7; the D is unclear. Germline-derived CDR1 and CDR2 are SGHDT and YYEEEE. This CDR3 contains 16 residues. Trimming took 0 bases from V and 0 from J, leaving 13 bases between them. CDR3 DNA: TGTGCCAGCAGCTTGGTACCGGACGGAAACTCCTACGAGCAGTACTTC. Translating gives CASSLVPDGNSYEQYF.

There are a few counts of this clonotype. The chain is built from TRBV15 and TRBJ2-7; 8 bases match TRBD1. Germline V gene sequence: CDR1 LNHNV, CDR2 YYDKDF (reference sequence). This CDR3 spans 16 amino acids. J was trimmed by 1 base and V by 1 base; bases with no gene match: 6. The CDR3 reads CATSRAGQGWSYEQYF. The CDR3 DNA follows: TGTGCCACCAGCAGAGCTGGACAGGGTTGGTCCTACGAGCAGTACTTC.

This clonotype is labeled as medium-sized. The chain carries TRBV2 and TRBJ1-5, with a weak D call TRBD1 (6 bases). The CDR3 has 15 amino acids. Germline V gene data show CDR1 as SNHLY and CDR2 as FYNNEI. V was clipped by 4 bases and J by 0 bases, with 10 bases between them. DNA for the CDR3: TGTGCCAGCAGTGGGGACATTTATAGCAATCAGCCCCAGCATTTT. Translation gives CASSGDIYSNQPQHF.

The chain couples TRBV6-1 to TRBJ2-2, with D possibly TRBD2 on 5 matching bases. With 4 bases removed from V and 5 bases from J, the gap between germline ends came to 8 bases. Germline values: CDR1 MNHNS, CDR2 SASEGT. The CDR3 length is 13 residues. CDR3 sequence: CASSVAGTGELFF. The CDR3 DNA follows: TGTGCCAGCAGTGTCGCGGGTACCGGGGAGCTGTTTTTT.

In DNA form, the CDR3 reads TGTGCCAGCTCTCCGGGACTAGCTCGTCCGGAGACCCAGTACTTC. Translation: CASSPGLARPETQYF. This rearrangement joins TRBV7-3 to TRBJ2-5, with TRBD2 matching 9 bases. Germline V CDR1 and CDR2: SGHTA, FQGTGA. V shed 8 bases and J 5 bases; nucleotides not matched to a gene: 12. The CDR3 runs 15 residues.

This clonotype has only a few counts. This chain connects TRBV2 to TRBJ1-5, with D perhaps TRBD1 (5 bases). The V end was cut by 6 bases, the J end by 0 bases, with 12 bases between. The CDR3 covers 15 residues. The germline CDR1 and CDR2 sequences are SNHLY and FYNNEI. CDR3 sequence (DNA): TGTGCCAGCAGCGGTCAGGGTAATAGCAATCAGCCCCAGCATTTT. Translation: CASSGQGNSNQPQHF.

J is TRBJ2-5 and V is TRBV21-1. TRBV21-1 is tagged as a pseudogene. The CDR3 has 17 residues. Here the CDR3 DNA reads TGTGCCAGCAGCAGGTACGCTTCACTAAATCTCCGAGAGACCCAGTACTTC. Translating it yields CASSRYASLNLRETQYF.

Turning to this clonotype: Germline is not matched at one junction end, which may reflect a read error. The V gene is TRBV6-2 or TRBV6-3, the J gene TRBJ2-1; D remains ambiguous. Germline V lookup: CDR1 MNHEY, CDR2 SVGEGT. This CDR3 has 14 residues. In DNA, the CDR3 is TGTGCCAGCAGGGACGTCAGCTCCTACAATGAGCTGTTCTTC. Its protein product is CASRDVSSYNELFF.

This clonotype was counted only a few times. The rearrangement uses TRBV7-7 and TRBJ1-2; perhaps TRBD1 as D (6 bases). Germline-derived CDR1 and CDR2 are SSHAT and FNYEAQ (reference sequence). The CDR3 contains 11 residues. The CDR3 region is CASPRQEGYTF. CDR3 nucleotides: TGTGCTAGCCCCCGACAGGAGGGCTACACCTTC.

The chain has TRBV7-9 and TRBJ1-3; D gene uncertain. The germline V gene encodes CDR1 SEHNR and CDR2 FQNEAQ (reference sequence). V lost 5 bases to trimming and J lost 4 bases, with 6 bases between them. The CDR3 totals 12 residues. CDR3: CASSATGNTIYF. CDR3 DNA sequence: TGTGCCAGCAGCGCGACAGGAAACACCATATATTTT.

This clonotype was counted a few times. The V and J genes are TRBV20-1 and TRBJ1-2, with no clear D. The CDR3 has 14 residues. Germline V gene data show CDR1 as DFQATT and CDR2 as SNEGSKA (reference sequence). With 0 bases removed from V and 0 bases from J, the gap between germline ends came to 8 bases. DNA of the CDR3: TGCAGTGCTAGAGAACACAGAACTAACTATGGCTACACCTTC. Protein product: CSAREHRTNYGYTF.

This sequence joins TRBV6-1 and TRBJ2-6, with D perhaps matching TRBD1 or TRBD2 (5 bases each). This CDR3 has 16 amino acids. With 4 bases removed from V and 0 bases from J, the gap between germline ends came to 10 bases. Germline-derived CDR1 and CDR2 are MNHNS and SASEGT. The CDR3 nucleotides read TGTGCCAGCAGTGCCGAGGGGCTCTCTGGGGCCAACGTCCTGACTTTC. Translation gives CASSAEGLSGANVLTF.

This clonotype occurred a few times. The rearrangement joins TRBV7-9 to TRBJ1-1; D is unclear. The germline gives CDR1 SEHNR, CDR2 FQNEAQ (reference sequence). Trimming shortened V by 1 base and J by 8 bases, and 11 bases separated the two germline ends. This CDR3 contains 13 residues. The CDR3 sequence is CASSLEVALEAFF. As DNA, the CDR3 is TGTGCCAGCAGCTTAGAGGTGGCCTTAGAAGCTTTCTTT.

The chain links TRBV6-1 to TRBJ1-2; possibly TRBD1 for D (6 bases). This CDR3 comprises 12 residues. V shed 6 bases and J shed 6 bases, with 11 bases lying between them. The germline V gene encodes CDR1 MNHNS and CDR2 SASEGT. The CDR3 reads CASSEQGDGYTF. The CDR3 DNA reads as TGTGCCAGCAGCGAACAGGGAGATGGCTACACCTTC.